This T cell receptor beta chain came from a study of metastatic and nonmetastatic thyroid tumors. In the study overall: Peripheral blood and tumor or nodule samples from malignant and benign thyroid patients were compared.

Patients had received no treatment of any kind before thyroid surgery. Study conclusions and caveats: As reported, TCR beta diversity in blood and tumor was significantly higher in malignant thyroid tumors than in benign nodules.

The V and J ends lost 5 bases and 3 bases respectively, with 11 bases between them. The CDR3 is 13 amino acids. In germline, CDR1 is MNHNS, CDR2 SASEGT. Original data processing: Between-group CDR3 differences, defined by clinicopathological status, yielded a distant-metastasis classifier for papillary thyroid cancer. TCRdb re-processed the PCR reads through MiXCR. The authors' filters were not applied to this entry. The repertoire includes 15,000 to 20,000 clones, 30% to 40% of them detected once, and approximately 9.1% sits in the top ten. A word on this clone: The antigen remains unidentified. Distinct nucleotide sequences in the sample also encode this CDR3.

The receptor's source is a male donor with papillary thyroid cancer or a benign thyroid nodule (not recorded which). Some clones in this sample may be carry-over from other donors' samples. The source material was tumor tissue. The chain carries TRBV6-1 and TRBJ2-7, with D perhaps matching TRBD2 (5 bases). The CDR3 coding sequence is TGTGCCAGCAGTCACCGGGCGGGCTACGAGCAGTACTTC. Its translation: CASSHRAGYEQYF.